What follows are 16 T cell receptor beta chains derived from one specimen sequenced in a study of blood T cell repertoires in COVID-19. Here immunoSEQ multiplex PCR was the method, and the copy in TCRdb shows in-frame clones only, minus some. The table includes 70,000 to 100,000 clones, around nine tenths detected once. The sequencing input was peripheral blood. The receptor set was obtained from an elderly woman with acute or convalescent COVID-19.

This sequence joins TRBV5-1 and TRBJ2-2; the D gene is possibly TRBD2 (6 bases). CDR3 length equals 15 residues. CDR1 and CDR2 from the germline V gene are SGHRS and YFSETQ. Trimming took off 3 bases at V and 2 bases at J, with 11 bases between the two ends. The CDR3 nucleotides read TGCGCCAGCAGCTCGTTAGCGGCCAACACCGGGGAGCTGTTTTTT. This translates into CASSSLAANTGELFF.

The V call is TRBV4-1, the J call TRBJ2-1; perhaps TRBD1 as D (6 bases). Trimming removed 1 base at V and 4 bases at J, with 17 bases between. The CDR3 is made up of 17 amino acids. CDR1 is MGHRA and CDR2 is YSYEKL in the germline V gene. CDR3 in DNA: TGCGCCAGCAGCCAAGCCAGGGGTCCCCAAACATACAATGAGCAGTTCTTC. The encoded protein is CASSQARGPQTYNEQFF.

This chain joins TRBV2 and TRBJ1-4; D might be TRBD1 (5 bases). Germline CDR1 is SNHLY and CDR2 is FYNNEI. V was pared by 5 bases and J by 5 bases, with 15 bases between. The CDR3 has 15 residues. Here the CDR3 DNA reads TGTGCCAGCAGTTACCCGGTAGGGGTCAATGAAAAACTGTTTTTT. Its protein product is CASSYPVGVNEKLFF.

The rearrangement uses TRBV7-9 and TRBJ1-4; no definite D call. Trimming pared 4 bases from V and 7 bases from J, leaving 16 bases between. Germline V gives CDR1 SEHNR, CDR2 FQNEAQ (reference sequence). The CDR3 has 15 residues. CDR3 residues: CASSSSTLGGEKLFF. DNA for the CDR3: TGTGCCAGCAGCTCCTCCACCTTAGGCGGTGAAAAACTGTTTTTT.

The chain couples TRBV30 to TRBJ1-1; no firm D call. CDR1 is GTSNPN, CDR2 SVGIG, per germline (reference sequence). Deletions cut 0 bases from V and 1 base from J, with 6 bases between. The length of the CDR3 is 13 residues. CDR3 in amino acids: CAWSVQSNTEAFF. Here the CDR3 DNA reads TGTGCCTGGAGTGTTCAGTCGAACACTGAAGCTTTCTTT.

Only a few counts were recorded for this clone. This same CDR3 is encoded by further DNA sequences in the sample. CDR3 sequence reads: CASSLNGRTSTDTQYF. The CDR3 DNA reads as TGCGCCAGCAGCTTGAACGGGCGGACTAGCACAGATACGCAGTATTTT. V is TRBV5-1 and J is TRBJ2-3, with TRBD2 as a possible D gene (5 bases). The germline CDR1 and CDR2 sequences are SGHRS and YFSETQ. The CDR3 extends over 16 amino acids. V dropped 1 base and J dropped 0 bases, with 12 bases sitting between them.

J is TRBJ1-5 and V is TRBV18, with 10 bases fitting TRBD1. This CDR3 has 15 amino acids. V was pared by 3 bases and J by 4 bases, with 3 bases of the junction left unmatched. Germline CDR1 and CDR2: KGHSH and LQKENI. The CDR3 protein is CASSPRDRGNQPQHF. CDR3 nucleotides: TGTGCCAGCTCACCCCGGGACAGGGGAAATCAGCCCCAGCATTTT.

This clone occurred once. This rearrangement joins TRBV28 to TRBJ1-5; D possibly corresponds to TRBD1 (6 bases). This CDR3 has 17 amino acids. Germline V gives CDR1 MDHEN, CDR2 SYDVKM. The ends were cut back, 5 bases at V and 1 base at J, with 18 bases in the middle. The CDR3 DNA is TGTGCCAGCAGTCCGTTTAAAGGACAGTTAAGCAATCAGCCCCAGCATTTT. Encoded protein: CASSPFKGQLSNQPQHF. Full variable domain (rest looked up from reference TRBV28 and TRBJ1-5): DVKVTQSSRYLVKRTGEKVFLECVQDMDHENMFWYRQDPGLGLRLIYFSYDVKMKEKGDIPEGYSVSREKKERFSLILESASTNQTSMYLCASSPFKGQLSNQPQHFGDGTRLSIL.

This chain connects TRBV5-1 to TRBJ1-1, with 8 positions matching TRBD1. With 3 bases clipped from V and 11 bases from J, the junction kept 9 bases outside the gene matches. In germline, CDR1 is SGHRS, CDR2 YFSETQ. This CDR3 spans 13 amino acids. The CDR3: CASSSGQGERAFF. The CDR3 nucleotides are TGCGCCAGCAGCTCTGGACAGGGAGAGAGGGCTTTCTTT.

This chain links TRBV24-1 with TRBJ1-5, with 7 bases identical to TRBD1. CDR3 length equals 16 residues. Trimming removed 5 bases from V and 9 bases from J; junction bases left unmatched: 15. The germline CDR1 and CDR2 sequences are KGHDR and SFDVKD. For the CDR3, the DNA is TGTGCCACCAGTGCCAAGGGGGACAGAAAAGAAGGGCCCCAGCATTTT. Its protein product is CATSAKGDRKEGPQHF.

The J gene is TRBJ2-1, the V gene TRBV5-1; D perhaps matches TRBD2 (5 bases). V was shortened by 4 bases and J by 8 bases, with 10 bases between the two germline ends. Germline CDR1 and CDR2: SGHRS and YFSETQ. The CDR3 totals 12 residues. The DNA for the CDR3 is TGCGCCAGCAGCCCCCCCGGGGATGAGCAGTTCTTC. This codes for CASSPPGDEQFF.

The V gene is TRBV2, the J gene TRBJ1-5, with TRBD1 as a possible D gene (6 bases). Germline V gene lookup returns CDR1 SNHLY and CDR2 FYNNEI. The CDR3 consists of 14 residues. Trimming cost V 5 bases and J 3 bases, with 11 bases left between them. CDR3 coding DNA: TGTGCCAGCAGTCCTACAGGGATCAATCAGCCCCAGCATTTT. Protein product: CASSPTGINQPQHF.

V gene TRBV6-2 or TRBV6-3 combines with J gene TRBJ2-2, with a weak D call TRBD2 (6 bases). CDR1 is MNHEY, CDR2 SVGEGT, per germline. Trimming shortened V by 2 bases and J by 4 bases, and 14 bases separated the two germline ends. The CDR3 spans 16 residues. CDR3 loop: CASSYRAGTGTGELFF. The DNA for the CDR3 is TGTGCCAGCAGTTACAGGGCGGGGACCGGCACCGGGGAGCTGTTTTTT.

In the case of this clone: Other DNA sequences in this sample translate to the same CDR3. V and J are TRBV9 and TRBJ2-7, with D maybe TRBD2 (5 bases). The V gene's germline CDR1 is SGDLS and CDR2 YYNGEE. V shed 9 bases and J shed 12 bases, with 25 bases lying between them. The CDR3 has 13 amino acids. CDR3: CAIDGLAPTRMYF. CDR3 nucleotides: TGTGCCATCGATGGATTAGCGCCGACTCGAATGTACTTC.

The V gene is TRBV12-3 or TRBV12-4, the J gene TRBJ1-5; D remains unclear. Trimming shortened V by 3 bases and J by 7 bases, and 7 bases separated the two germline ends. The CDR3 has 12 residues. CDR3: CASSFYSQPQHF. CDR3 DNA sequence: TGTGCCAGCAGTTTTTACTCCCAGCCCCAGCATTTT.

The chain couples TRBV10-3 to TRBJ1-2, with 9 bases that match TRBD1. The V and J ends lost 7 bases and 8 bases, in that order; junction bases with no gene match: 5. Germline CDR1 is ENHRY and CDR2 is SYGVKD. CDR3 length: 12 amino acids. This CDR3 is CAITQGAGGYTF. CDR3 bases: TGTGCCATCACACAGGGGGCTGGAGGCTACACCTTC.